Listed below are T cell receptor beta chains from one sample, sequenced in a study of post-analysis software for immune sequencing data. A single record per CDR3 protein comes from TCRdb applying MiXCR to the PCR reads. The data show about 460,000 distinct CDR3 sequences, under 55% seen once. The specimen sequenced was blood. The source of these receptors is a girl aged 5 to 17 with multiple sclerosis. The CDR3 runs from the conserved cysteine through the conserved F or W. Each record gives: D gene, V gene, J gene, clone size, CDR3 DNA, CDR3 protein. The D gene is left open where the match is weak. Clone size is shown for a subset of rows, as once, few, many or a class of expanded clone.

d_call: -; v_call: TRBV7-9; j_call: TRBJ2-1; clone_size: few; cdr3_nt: TGTGCCAGCCAAAGGGGGGAGCTATCCTACAATGAGCAGTTCTTC; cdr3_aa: CASQRGELSYNEQFF
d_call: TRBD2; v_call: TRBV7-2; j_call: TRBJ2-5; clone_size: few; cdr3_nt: TGTGCCAGCAGCCGAATGGAGCGGGGGGCAGAGACCCAGTACTTC; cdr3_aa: CASSRMERGAETQYF
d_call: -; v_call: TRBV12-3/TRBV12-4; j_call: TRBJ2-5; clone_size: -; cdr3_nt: TGTGCCAGCAGCATACCGGGCATCCAAGAGACCCAGTACTTC; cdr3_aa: CASSIPGIQETQYF
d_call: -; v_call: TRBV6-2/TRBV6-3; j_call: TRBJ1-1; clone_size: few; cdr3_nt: TGTGCCAGCAGTTACGCGAACAGGCTAGATGAAGCTTTCTTT; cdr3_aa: CASSYANRLDEAFF
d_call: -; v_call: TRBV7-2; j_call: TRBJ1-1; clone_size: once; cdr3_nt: TGTGCCAGCAGCTTAACAGCAGGGAATACTGAAGCTTTCTTT; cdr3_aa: CASSLTAGNTEAFF
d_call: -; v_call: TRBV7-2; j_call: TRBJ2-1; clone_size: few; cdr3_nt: TGTGCCAGCAGCCACCCCGTTCGAAGCTCCTACAATGAGCAGTTCTTC; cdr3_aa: CASSHPVRSSYNEQFF
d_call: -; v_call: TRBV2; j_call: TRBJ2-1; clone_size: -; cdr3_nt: TGTGCCAGCAGTGATATGGGGAGAGGAACTGGCAATGAGCAGTTCTTC; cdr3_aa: CASSDMGRGTGNEQFF
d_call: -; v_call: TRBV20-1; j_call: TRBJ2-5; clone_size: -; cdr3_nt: TGCAGTGCTAGGGTACCCGGGGAAGAGACCCAGTACTTC; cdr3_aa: CSARVPGEETQYF
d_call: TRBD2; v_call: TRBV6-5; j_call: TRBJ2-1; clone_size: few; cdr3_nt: TGTGCCAGCAGTTTAGCGGGAGGGCCGTCGGGGTACAATGAGCAGTTCTTC; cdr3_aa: CASSLAGGPSGYNEQFF
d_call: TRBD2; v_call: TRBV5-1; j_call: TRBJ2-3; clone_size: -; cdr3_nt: TGCGCCAGCAGCTTGCCGAAGATCCCGGGACTAGCGGGAGTTGATACGCAGTATTTT; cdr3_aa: CASSLPKIPGLAGVDTQYF
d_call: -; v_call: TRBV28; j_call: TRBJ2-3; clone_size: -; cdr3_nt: TGTACCAGCAGTCCCGTGGTCCTTAGCACAGATACGCAGTATTTT; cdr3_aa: CTSSPVVLSTDTQYF
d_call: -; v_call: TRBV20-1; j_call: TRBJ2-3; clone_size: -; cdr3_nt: TGCAGTGCTAGGTCGCGGGCAGATACGCAGTATTTT; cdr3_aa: CSARSRADTQYF
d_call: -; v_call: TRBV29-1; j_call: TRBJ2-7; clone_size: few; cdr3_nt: TGCAGCGTTGAGGACCGGGACAAGAGCTCCTACGAGCAGTACTTC; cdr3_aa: CSVEDRDKSSYEQYF
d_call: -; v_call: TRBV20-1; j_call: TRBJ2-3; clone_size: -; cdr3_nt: TGCAGTGCGGCGGGACCGTCTAGCACAGATACGCAGTATTTT; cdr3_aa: CSAAGPSSTDTQYF
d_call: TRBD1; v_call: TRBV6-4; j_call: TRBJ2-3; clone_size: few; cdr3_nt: TGTGCCAGCAGTGAACACAGGGGCGAGGGGACAGATACGCAGTATTTT; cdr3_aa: CASSEHRGEGTDTQYF
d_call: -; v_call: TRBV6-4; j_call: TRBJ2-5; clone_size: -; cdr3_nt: TGTGCCAGCAGCTCACAGATCATGATCGAGACCCAGTACTTC; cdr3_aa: CASSSQIMIETQYF
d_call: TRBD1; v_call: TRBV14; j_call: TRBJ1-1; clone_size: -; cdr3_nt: TGTGCCAGCAGCCAGGGACAGCAGAACACTGAAGCTTTCTTT; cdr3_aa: CASSQGQQNTEAFF
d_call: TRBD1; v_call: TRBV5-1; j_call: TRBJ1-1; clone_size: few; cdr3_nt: TGCGCCAGCATGATGGGACAGGGTAACACTGAAGCTTTCTTT; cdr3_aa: CASMMGQGNTEAFF
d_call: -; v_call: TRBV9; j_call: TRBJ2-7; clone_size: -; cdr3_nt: TGTGCCAGCAGCGTAGGTCAAGAGGGAGTCGGGCCCTACGAGCAGTACTTC; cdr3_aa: CASSVGQEGVGPYEQYF
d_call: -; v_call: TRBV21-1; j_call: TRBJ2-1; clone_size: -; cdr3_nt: TGTGCCAGCAGCAAAGCGCTTAACGGGAGAATGGATGAGCAGTTCTTC; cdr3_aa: CASSKALNGRMDEQFF
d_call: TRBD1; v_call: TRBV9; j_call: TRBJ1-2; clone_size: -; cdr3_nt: TGTGCCAGCAGCGGACAGGGCTACGGAGATGGCTACACCTTC; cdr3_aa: CASSGQGYGDGYTF
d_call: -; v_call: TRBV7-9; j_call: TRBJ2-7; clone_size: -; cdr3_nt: TGTGCCAGCAGCTTTTTAGGTTTGAAAAGGGAGTACCTCCTGGCCGAGCAGTACTTC; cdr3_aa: CASSFLGLKREYLLAEQYF
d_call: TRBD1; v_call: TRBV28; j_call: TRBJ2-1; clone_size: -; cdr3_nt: TGTGCCAGCAGTACAAACGGACAGGGGGTTTCGGAGCAGTTCTTC; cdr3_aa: CASSTNGQGVSEQFF
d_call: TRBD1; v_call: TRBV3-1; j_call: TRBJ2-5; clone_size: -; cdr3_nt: TGTGCCAGCAGCCGATCCGGGACAGAAGAGACCCAGTACTTC; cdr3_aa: CASSRSGTEETQYF
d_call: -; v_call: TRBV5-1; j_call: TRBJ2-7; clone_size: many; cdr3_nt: TGCGCCAGCAGCTTTAGAGGATCCTACGAGCAGTACTTC; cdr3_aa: CASSFRGSYEQYF
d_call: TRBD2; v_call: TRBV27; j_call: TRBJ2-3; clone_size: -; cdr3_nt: TGTGCCAGCAGGACGAAAAGGGCTAGCGGACAACTAAGCACAGATACGCAGTATTTT; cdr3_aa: CASRTKRASGQLSTDTQYF
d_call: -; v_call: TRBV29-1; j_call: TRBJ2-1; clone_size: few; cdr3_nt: TGCAGCGTTGAAGGAGGACCTGGCTCCTACAATGAGCAGTTCTTC; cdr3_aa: CSVEGGPGSYNEQFF
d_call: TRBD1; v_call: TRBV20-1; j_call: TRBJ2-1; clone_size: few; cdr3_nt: TGCAGTGCTACTCGACAGGGAAGGGGTTCCTACAATGAGCAGTTCTTC; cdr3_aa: CSATRQGRGSYNEQFF